The clone carrying this TCR beta chain was counted many times. The antigen is unknown. Germline V lookup: CDR1 SGHTA, CDR2 FQGNSA. Trimming cost V 1 base and J 4 bases, with 10 bases left between them. The CDR3 spans 14 residues. Participants with hyperthyroidism, aged 18 to 65, were newly diagnosed with under 2 months' duration. Other autoimmune diseases, uncontrolled infections, pregnancy and lactation each led to patient exclusion. PBMCs were density-gradient isolated from around 11 ml fresh blood. Beta-chain TCR CDR3 regions were amplified from RNA transcripts. Following a first-round RT-PCR that used HTBI primers, a second-round multiplex PCR was carried out. Each CDR3 protein is one row after TCRdb ran MiXCR on the multiplex PCR reads. The table lists 350,000 to 450,000 distinct CDR3 sequences, about 21% of them singletons. This specimen belongs to a study of Graves' ophthalmopathy and Graves' hyperthyroidism.

Study-level points and caveats: Appearing in blood as well were most expanded thyroid clonotypes above 0.001 frequency.

Sequenced material: peripheral blood. V usage is TRBV7-2 and J usage is TRBJ1-1; a weak D match, TRBD1 (6 bases). This TCR came from a young woman with stable Graves' hyperthyroidism. In nucleotides, the CDR3 is TGTGCCAGCAGCTTAGAGGGCAGGGGCACTGAAGCTTTCTTT. Amino acid sequence: CASSLEGRGTEAFF.